Listed below are T cell receptor beta chains from one sample, sequenced in a study of shared clonotypes between healthy human individuals. Libraries were prepared by immunoSEQ multiplex PCR; TCRdb keeps only in-frame clonotypes and omits some of them. The sample holds approximately 500,000 clones, almost 97% seen once. The sample comprised naive CD4+ T cells sorted from blood. The receptors stem from a woman younger than 45 in good health. CDR3s leave out the opening cysteine and the closing phenylalanine or tryptophan.

V gene	J gene	CDR3 protein
TRBV5-6	TRBJ1-1	ASSTGGRAF
TRBV6-6	TRBJ2-5	ASNPDRGQETQY
TRBV19	TRBJ2-2	ASTRGPRTGELF
TRBV19	TRBJ2-7	ASSTLQGYEQY
TRBV11-2	TRBJ1-4	ASSLGRDGPWYEKLF
TRBV7-8	TRBJ2-7	ASSARRQGAYEQY
TRBV14	TRBJ1-1	ASSPYTDRGGAF
TRBV11-3	TRBJ2-3	ASSSGLDITDTQY
TRBV5-1	TRBJ2-5	ASSRDRGQETQY
TRBV7-2	TRBJ1-2	ASSFDGPTNYGYT
TRBV29-1	TRBJ1-1	SVGRGASTEAF
TRBV7-9	TRBJ2-3	ASSFWDFTDTQY
TRBV19	TRBJ2-5	ASSIDRHKGETQY
TRBV19	TRBJ1-1	ACEPGPGGVNTEAF
TRBV18	TRBJ2-5	ASSQGIQETQY
TRBV19	TRBJ2-5	ASSGGLQETQY
TRBV2	TRBJ2-6	ASTLNPGANVLT
TRBV18	TRBJ2-2	ASSPWPSGNTGELF
TRBV19	TRBJ2-3	ASSSVAGNTDTQY
TRBV28	TRBJ2-5	ASRPQWLGGRRDGQETQY
TRBV28	TRBJ1-5	ASTPQGANSNQPQH
TRBV11-2	TRBJ1-1	ASSLPGVGTEAF
TRBV30	TRBJ2-1	AWSVSRGDNEQF
TRBV5-1	TRBJ2-1	ASSLEGSSYNEQF
TRBV28	TRBJ1-2	ASSLWVSNYGYT
TRBV18	TRBJ1-1	ASSQDRMMGEAF
TRBV27	TRBJ1-1	ASCPIGGGRLTEAF
TRBV7-6	TRBJ2-1	ASSGDPGGLYNEQF
TRBV21-1	TRBJ2-7	ASSLTSGRFNYEQY
TRBV5-1	TRBJ2-7	ASSRTSGTVVDEQY
TRBV6-5	TRBJ2-5	ASSYSKGWETQY
TRBV5-1	TRBJ2-5	ASSPDRGWEQY
TRBV29-1	TRBJ1-6	SAQEFYNSPLH
TRBV2	TRBJ2-3	ASTSYGTGLTDTQY
TRBV19	TRBJ2-7	ASSIAPNTGTASYEQY
TRBV2	TRBJ1-1	ASKDELYTEAF
TRBV6-1	TRBJ1-5	ASSKTGEGQPQH
TRBV6-6	TRBJ1-1	ASSYSGPTEAF
TRBV5-4	TRBJ2-5	ASSKGTGRGETQY
TRBV18	TRBJ1-5	ASSHRPGQGYQPQH
TRBV7-2	TRBJ1-2	ASSSGQSLRYGYT